The 17 T cell receptor beta chains below come from one sample, sequenced in a study of shared clonotypes between healthy human individuals. Profiling relied on immunoSEQ multiplex PCR, and the TCRdb table lists in-frame clones only, not all of them. The sample has roughly 2.5 million clones, approximately 90% seen once. The sequenced sample was naive CD4+ T cells sorted from blood. Documented subset: CD45RA+ positively selected. Receptors were obtained from a man aged 18 to 29 in good health.

This clone was detected a few times. The chain uses TRBV18 and TRBJ1-5, with D maybe TRBD1 (5 bases). Germline CDR1 reads KGHSH; CDR2 reads LQKENI. The length of the CDR3 is 13 residues. Trimming shortened V by 3 bases and J by 5 bases, and 8 bases separated the two germline ends. The CDR3: CASSPLTDQPQHF. The CDR3 region has the DNA TGTGCCAGCTCACCTCTGACAGATCAGCCCCAGCATTTT.

The J gene is TRBJ2-7, the V gene TRBV7-9; possibly TRBD1 for D (6 bases). Looked up from germline, CDR1 is SEHNR and CDR2 is FQNEAQ (reference sequence). V gave up 1 base and J gave up 5 bases, with 15 bases separating them. This CDR3 comprises 15 residues. In DNA, the CDR3 is TGTGCCAGCAGCTTAGGGTCGGACAGCAAAAACGAGCAGTACTTC. Translating it yields CASSLGSDSKNEQYF. Together with reference TRBV7-9 and TRBJ2-7, the CDR3 gives the full variable domain: DTGVSQNPRHKITKRGQNVTFRCDPISEHNRLYWYRQTLGQGPEFLTYFQNEAQLEKSRLLSDRFSAERPKGSFSTLEIQRTEQGDSAMYLCASSLGSDSKNEQYFGPGTRLTVT.

The chain is built from TRBV29-1 and TRBJ1-6; TRBD1 might be the D (5 bases). V lost 3 bases, J lost 10 bases, and 13 bases lay in between. Germline CDR1 SQVTM, CDR2 ANQGSEA. The CDR3 extends over 13 amino acids. The CDR3 loop is CSVEEDRGSPLHF. CDR3 DNA sequence: TGCAGCGTTGAGGAAGACAGAGGGTCACCCCTCCACTTT.

CDR3 coding DNA: TGTGCCAGCAGCTTAGCCGGGGGATTCCGCACAGATACGCAGTATTTT. This sequence encodes CASSLAGGFRTDTQYF. The chain couples TRBV7-2 to TRBJ2-3; possibly TRBD2 for D (6 bases). V lost 0 bases and J 1 base, leaving 11 bases between the germline ends. Germline CDR1 and CDR2: SGHTA and FQGNSA. The CDR3 spans 16 residues.

The chain employs TRBV5-8 and TRBJ2-5; 8 bases fit TRBD2. Germline values: CDR1 SGHTS, CDR2 YDEGEE. The CDR3 contains 15 residues. Trimming took 4 bases from V and 4 from J; bases not matched to a gene: 9. The CDR3 DNA follows: TGTGCCAGCAGCGGCGGGGGGTACGGTCGAGAGACCCAGTACTTC. Its protein product is CASSGGGYGRETQYF. The variable domain in full, with the rest retrieved from reference TRBV5-8 and TRBJ2-5, is EAGVTQSPTHLIKTRGQQATLRCSPISGHTSVYWYQQALGLGLQFLLWYDEGEERNRGNFPPRFSGRQFPNYSSELNVNALELEDSALYLCASSGGGYGRETQYFGPGTRLLVL.

The rearrangement joins TRBV11-3 to TRBJ2-5, with 10 bases fitting TRBD1. J lost 2 bases, V lost 9 bases, and 18 bases had no gene match. The germline V gene has CDR1 SGHNT and CDR2 YENEEA. The CDR3 has 18 residues. Here the CDR3 DNA reads TGTGCCAGTACGGCCCTGGGGATCGGGACAGGGGAACAAGAGACCCAGTACTTC. Translation: CASTALGIGTGEQETQYF.

The gene calls are TRBV5-5 and TRBJ2-2; D is undetermined. CDR3 length: 14 amino acids. V was trimmed by 3 bases and J by 0 bases, leaving 6 bases between them. Germline CDR1 is SGHKS and CDR2 is YYEKEE (reference sequence). CDR3 sequence (DNA): TGTGCCAGCAGCTCCCAGACGAACACCGGGGAGCTGTTTTTT. Encoded protein: CASSSQTNTGELFF. The variable domain in full, completed from reference TRBV5-5 and TRBJ2-2, reads DAGVTQSPTHLIKTRGQQVTLRCSPISGHKSVSWYQQVLGQGPQFIFQYYEKEERGRGNFPDRFSARQFPNYSSELNVNALLLGDSALYLCASSSQTNTGELFFGEGSRLTVL.

This clone was observed once. The DNA of the CDR3 is TGTGCCAGTAGTATAGATCTAAGCGGGTCCTACAATGAGCAGTTCTTC. It is translated as CASSIDLSGSYNEQFF. This sequence joins TRBV19 and TRBJ2-1, with a weak D call TRBD2 (6 bases). The CDR3 has 16 amino acids. V lost 0 bases, J lost 1 base, and 10 bases lay in between. Germline V gene lookup returns CDR1 LNHDA and CDR2 SQIVND (reference sequence).

This chain uses TRBV9 with TRBJ2-1, with D perhaps matching TRBD2 (5 bases). The CDR3 contains 14 residues. Trimming cost V 3 bases and J 6 bases, with 13 bases left between them. Per germline, CDR1 SGDLS and CDR2 YYNGEE. The CDR3 DNA sequence: TGTGCCAGCAGCGATAGACTACCACCCAATGAGCAGTTCTTC. Its translation is CASSDRLPPNEQFF.

The CDR3 DNA sequence: TGTGCCAGCAGCGTACTAGCGACTCACCCCGGACAGAACTATGGCTACACCTTC. Amino acids: CASSVLATHPGQNYGYTF. The gene calls are TRBV9 and TRBJ1-2, with D perhaps matching TRBD1 (6 bases). Trimming pared 1 base from V and 2 bases from J, leaving 21 bases between. The V gene's germline CDR1 is SGDLS and CDR2 YYNGEE. The CDR3 is 18 amino acids.

The rearrangement joins TRBV7-6 to TRBJ1-1; D is ambiguous. Trimming left V 2 bases short and J 1 base short, with 11 bases between. Germline values: CDR1 SGHVS, CDR2 FNYEAQ. The CDR3 is made up of 15 amino acids. The DNA for the CDR3 is TGTGCCAGCAGCTTATTAGCGGCGGCGAACACTGAAGCTTTCTTT. This encodes CASSLLAAANTEAFF. The whole variable domain, filled in from reference TRBV7-6 and TRBJ1-1, reads GAGVSQSPRYKVTKRGQDVALRCDPISGHVSLYWYRQALGQGPEFLTYFNYEAQQDKSGLPNDRFSAERPEGSISTLTIQRTEQRDSAMYRCASSLLAAANTEAFFGQGTRLTVV.

The chain recombines TRBV10-3 with TRBJ1-3; no definite D call. Germline CDR1 reads ENHRY; CDR2 reads SYGVKD. The length of the CDR3 is 15 residues. Between the trimmed V and J ends, which lost 3 bases and 0 bases, there was a span of 9 bases. CDR3 sequence reads: CAISDSGTSGNTIYF. For the CDR3, the DNA is TGTGCCATCAGTGATAGCGGAACCTCTGGAAACACCATATATTTT.

The DNA of the CDR3 is TGTGCCAGCAGCCTCGGGTGGGAAGCTTTCTTT. It encodes CASSLGWEAFF. The chain uses TRBV11-2 and TRBJ1-1; no reliable D call. Deletions cut 5 bases from V and 8 bases from J, with 9 bases between. The CDR3 extends over 11 amino acids. Germline CDR1 is SGHAT and CDR2 is FQNNGV.

As concerns this clone: Its ends do not fully match the called genes, so a read error is possible. J is TRBJ1-6 and V is TRBV28, with TRBD1 identical over 9 bases. Germline V gene sequence: CDR1 MDHEN, CDR2 SYDVKM. CDR3 size: 15 residues. Written as DNA, the CDR3 is TGTGCCAGCAGTTGGGGACAGGGCTATGATTCACCCCTCCACTTT. Its translation: CASSWGQGYDSPLHF.

The chain has TRBV7-2 and TRBJ2-5, with 11 bases aligning to TRBD2. The CDR3 loop spans 16 amino acids. V lost 5 bases and J lost 2; bases outside the gene matches: 7. The V gene's germline CDR1 is SGHTA and CDR2 FQGNSA. The DNA for the CDR3 is TGTGCCAGCAGCGGGCCGGGACTAGCGGCGCAAGAGACCCAGTACTTC. Its translation: CASSGPGLAAQETQYF.

The chain has TRBV25-1 and TRBJ2-3, with 8 bases aligning to TRBD2. The CDR3 sequence is 16 residues long. The V gene end was trimmed by 0 bases and the J gene end by 2 bases; junction bases not matched to a gene: 4. Germline CDR1 reads MGHDK; CDR2 reads SYGVNS. CDR3 loop: CASSEYRGGFTDTQYF. The DNA of the CDR3 is TGTGCCAGCAGTGAATATCGGGGGGGGTTCACAGATACGCAGTATTTT.

This clone appeared a single time. The chain has TRBV7-9 and TRBJ1-1; D gene unclear. Germline-derived CDR1 and CDR2 are SEHNR and FQNEAQ (reference sequence). The CDR3 runs to 14 residues. Trimming removed 5 bases at V and 3 bases at J, with 13 bases between. The CDR3 region has the DNA TGTGCCAGCAGCCCCGCCCCAGGTCACACTGAAGCTTTCTTT. It yields the protein CASSPAPGHTEAFF.